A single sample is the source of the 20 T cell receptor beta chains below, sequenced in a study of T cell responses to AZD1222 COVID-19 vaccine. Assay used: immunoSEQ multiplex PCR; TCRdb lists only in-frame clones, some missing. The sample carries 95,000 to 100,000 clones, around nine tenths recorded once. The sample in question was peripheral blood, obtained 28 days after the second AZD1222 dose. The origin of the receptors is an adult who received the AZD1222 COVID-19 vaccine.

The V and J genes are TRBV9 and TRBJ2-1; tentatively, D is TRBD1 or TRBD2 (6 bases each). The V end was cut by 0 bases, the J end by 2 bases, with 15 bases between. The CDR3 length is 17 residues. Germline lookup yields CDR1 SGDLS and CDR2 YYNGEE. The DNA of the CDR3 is TGTGCCAGCAGCGTAGTTCCGGAGGGGGAGGCCTACAATGAGCAGTTCTTC. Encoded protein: CASSVVPEGEAYNEQFF.

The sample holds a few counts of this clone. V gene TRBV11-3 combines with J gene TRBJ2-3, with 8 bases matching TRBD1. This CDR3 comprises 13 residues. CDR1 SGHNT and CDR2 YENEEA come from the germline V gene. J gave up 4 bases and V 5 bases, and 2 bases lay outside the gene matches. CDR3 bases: TGTGCCAGCAGCCACAGGGGGTCAGATACGCAGTATTTT. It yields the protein CASSHRGSDTQYF.

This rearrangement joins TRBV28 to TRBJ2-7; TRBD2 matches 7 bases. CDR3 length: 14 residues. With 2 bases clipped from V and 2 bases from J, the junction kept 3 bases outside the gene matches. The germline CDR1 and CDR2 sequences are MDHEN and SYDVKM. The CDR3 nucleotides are TGTGCCAGCAGTTTAAACGGGGGGACCTACGAGCAGTACTTC. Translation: CASSLNGGTYEQYF. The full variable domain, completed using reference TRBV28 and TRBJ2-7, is DVKVTQSSRYLVKRTGEKVFLECVQDMDHENMFWYRQDPGLGLRLIYFSYDVKMKEKGDIPEGYSVSREKKERFSLILESASTNQTSMYLCASSLNGGTYEQYFGPGTRLTVT.

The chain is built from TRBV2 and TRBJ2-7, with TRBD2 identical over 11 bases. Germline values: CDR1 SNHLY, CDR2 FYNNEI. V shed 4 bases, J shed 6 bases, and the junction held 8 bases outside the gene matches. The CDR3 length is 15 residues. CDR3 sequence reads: CASSATGLAVSEQYF. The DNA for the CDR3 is TGTGCCAGCAGTGCAACGGGACTAGCGGTCTCCGAGCAGTACTTC.

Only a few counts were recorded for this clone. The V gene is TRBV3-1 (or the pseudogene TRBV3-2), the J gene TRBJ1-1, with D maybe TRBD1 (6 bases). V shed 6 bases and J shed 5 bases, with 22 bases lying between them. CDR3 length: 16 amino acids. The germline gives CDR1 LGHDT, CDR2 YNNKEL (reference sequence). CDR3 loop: CASRHGEQGWWTEAFF. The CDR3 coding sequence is TGTGCCAGCAGACATGGAGAACAGGGATGGTGGACTGAAGCTTTCTTT.

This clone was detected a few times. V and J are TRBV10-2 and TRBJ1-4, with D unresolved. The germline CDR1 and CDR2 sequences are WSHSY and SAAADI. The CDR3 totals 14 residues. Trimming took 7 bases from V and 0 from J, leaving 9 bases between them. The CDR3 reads CASNRGTTNEKLFF. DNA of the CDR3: TGCGCCAGCAACAGAGGGACAACTAATGAAAAACTGTTTTTT.

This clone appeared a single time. CDR3 sequence (DNA): TGTGCCAGCACGCGGGAGGGAGATACGCAGTATTTT. Amino acids: CASTREGDTQYF. The chain uses TRBV2 and TRBJ2-3; 9 nucleotides line up with TRBD2. Germline CDR1 and CDR2: SNHLY and FYNNEI. The CDR3 is made up of 12 amino acids. The trim removed 7 bases at V and 5 bases at J, leaving 1 base unmatched.

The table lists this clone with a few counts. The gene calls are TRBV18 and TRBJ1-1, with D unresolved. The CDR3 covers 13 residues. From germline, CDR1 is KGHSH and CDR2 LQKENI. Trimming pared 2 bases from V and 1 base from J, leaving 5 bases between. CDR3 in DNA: TGTGCCAGCTCACCAATTGAGAACACTGAAGCTTTCTTT. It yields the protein CASSPIENTEAFF.

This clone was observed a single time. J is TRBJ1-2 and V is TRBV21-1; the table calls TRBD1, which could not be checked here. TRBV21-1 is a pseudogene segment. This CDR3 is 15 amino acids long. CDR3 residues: CASSKRTGEDYGYTF. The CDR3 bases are TGTGCCAGCAGCAAAAGGACAGGGGAGGACTATGGCTACACCTTC.

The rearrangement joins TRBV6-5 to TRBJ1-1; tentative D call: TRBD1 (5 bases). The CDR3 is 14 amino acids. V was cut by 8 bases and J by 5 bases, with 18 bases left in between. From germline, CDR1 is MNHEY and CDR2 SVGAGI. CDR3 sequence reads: CASGRARAVTEAFF. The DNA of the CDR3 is TGTGCCAGCGGGAGGGCCAGGGCTGTGACTGAAGCTTTCTTT.

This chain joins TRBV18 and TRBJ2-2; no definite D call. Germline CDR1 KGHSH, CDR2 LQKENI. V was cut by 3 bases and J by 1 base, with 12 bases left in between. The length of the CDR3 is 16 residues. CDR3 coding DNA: TGTGCCAGCTCACCTCGTGGCAGTAGGAACACCGGGGAGCTGTTTTTT. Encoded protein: CASSPRGSRNTGELFF.

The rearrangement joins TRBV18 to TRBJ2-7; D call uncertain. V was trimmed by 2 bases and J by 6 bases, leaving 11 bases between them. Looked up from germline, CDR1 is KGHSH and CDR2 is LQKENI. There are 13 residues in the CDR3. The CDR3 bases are TGTGCCAGCTCACCAGGGTCCTTTTTCGAGCAGTACTTC. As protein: CASSPGSFFEQYF.

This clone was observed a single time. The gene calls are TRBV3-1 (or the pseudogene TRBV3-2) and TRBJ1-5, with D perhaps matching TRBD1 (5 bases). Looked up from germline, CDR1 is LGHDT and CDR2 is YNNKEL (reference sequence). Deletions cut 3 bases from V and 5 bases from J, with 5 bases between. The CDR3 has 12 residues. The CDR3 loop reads CASSHRDQPQHF. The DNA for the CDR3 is TGTGCCAGCAGCCACAGGGATCAGCCCCAGCATTTT.

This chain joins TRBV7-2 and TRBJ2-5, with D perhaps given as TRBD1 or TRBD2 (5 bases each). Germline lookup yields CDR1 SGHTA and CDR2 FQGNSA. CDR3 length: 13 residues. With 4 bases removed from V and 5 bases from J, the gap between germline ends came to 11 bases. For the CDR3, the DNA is TGTGCCAGCAGCTCCGGGGCGCGGGAGACCCAGTACTTC. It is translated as CASSSGARETQYF.

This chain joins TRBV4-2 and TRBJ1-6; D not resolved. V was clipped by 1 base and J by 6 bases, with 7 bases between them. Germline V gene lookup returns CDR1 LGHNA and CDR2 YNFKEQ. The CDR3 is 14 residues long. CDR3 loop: CASSQVQVNSPLHF. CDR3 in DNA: TGTGCCAGCAGCCAAGTGCAGGTTAATTCACCCCTCCACTTT.

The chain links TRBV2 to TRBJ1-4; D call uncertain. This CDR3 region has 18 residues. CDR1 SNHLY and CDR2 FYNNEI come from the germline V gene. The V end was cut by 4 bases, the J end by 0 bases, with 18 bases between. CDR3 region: CASSGPQDDLATNEKLFF. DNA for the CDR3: TGTGCCAGCAGTGGTCCTCAAGATGACCTGGCAACTAATGAAAAACTGTTTTTT.

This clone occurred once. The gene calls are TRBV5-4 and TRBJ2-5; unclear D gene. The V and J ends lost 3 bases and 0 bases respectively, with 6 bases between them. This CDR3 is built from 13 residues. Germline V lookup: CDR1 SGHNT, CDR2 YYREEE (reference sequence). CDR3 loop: CASSSIYQETQYF. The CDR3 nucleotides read TGTGCCAGCAGCTCCATTTACCAAGAGACCCAGTACTTC. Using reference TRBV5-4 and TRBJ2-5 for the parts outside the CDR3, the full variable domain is ETGVTQSPTHLIKTRGQQVTLRCSSQSGHNTVSWYQQALGQGPQFIFQYYREEENGRGNFPPRFSGLQFPNYSSELNVNALELDDSALYLCASSSIYQETQYFGPGTRLLVL.

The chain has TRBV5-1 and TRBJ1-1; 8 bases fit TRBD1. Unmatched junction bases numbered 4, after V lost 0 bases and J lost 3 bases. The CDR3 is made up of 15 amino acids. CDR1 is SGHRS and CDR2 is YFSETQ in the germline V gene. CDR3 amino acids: CASSLVQGGDTEAFF. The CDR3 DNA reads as TGCGCCAGCAGCTTGGTACAGGGGGGCGACACTGAAGCTTTCTTT.

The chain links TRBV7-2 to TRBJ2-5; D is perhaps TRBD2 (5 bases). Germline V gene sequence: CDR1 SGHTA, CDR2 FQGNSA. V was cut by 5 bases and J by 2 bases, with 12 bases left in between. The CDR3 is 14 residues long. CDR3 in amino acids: CASSPDRRQETQYF. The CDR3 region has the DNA TGTGCCAGCAGCCCGGACCGGAGGCAAGAGACCCAGTACTTC.

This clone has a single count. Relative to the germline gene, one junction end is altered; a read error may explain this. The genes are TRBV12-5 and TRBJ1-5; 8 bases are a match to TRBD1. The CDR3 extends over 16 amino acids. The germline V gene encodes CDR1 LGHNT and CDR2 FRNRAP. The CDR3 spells CTSGLVAGGAGQPQHF. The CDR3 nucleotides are TGTACTAGTGGTTTGGTCGCAGGGGGCGCGGGTCAGCCCCAGCATTTT.